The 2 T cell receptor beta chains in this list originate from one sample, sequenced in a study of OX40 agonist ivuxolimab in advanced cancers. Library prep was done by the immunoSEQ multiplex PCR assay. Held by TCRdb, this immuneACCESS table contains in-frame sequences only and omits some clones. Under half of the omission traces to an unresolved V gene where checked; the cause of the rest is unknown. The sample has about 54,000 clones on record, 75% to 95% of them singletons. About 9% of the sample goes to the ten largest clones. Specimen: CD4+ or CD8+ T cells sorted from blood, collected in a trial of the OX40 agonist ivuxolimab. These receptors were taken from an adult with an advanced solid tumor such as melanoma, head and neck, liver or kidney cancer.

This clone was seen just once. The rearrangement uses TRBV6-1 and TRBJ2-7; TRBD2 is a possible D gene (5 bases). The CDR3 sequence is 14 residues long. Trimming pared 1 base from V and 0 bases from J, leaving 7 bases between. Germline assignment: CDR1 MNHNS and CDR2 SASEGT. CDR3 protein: CASSEEADSYEQYF. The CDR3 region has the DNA TGTGCCAGCAGTGAAGAAGCGGACTCCTACGAGCAGTACTTC.

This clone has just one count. CDR3 nucleotides: TGTGCCAGCAGCCAAGTGGCGGGAGTGAGCACAGATACGCAGTATTTT. Amino acids: CASSQVAGVSTDTQYF. This chain joins TRBV14 and TRBJ2-3; 7 nucleotides align to TRBD2. The junction had 4 bases not matched to a gene; V was cut back by 1 base and J by 0 bases. The CDR3 sequence is 16 residues long. Germline CDR1 and CDR2: SGHDN and FVKESK.